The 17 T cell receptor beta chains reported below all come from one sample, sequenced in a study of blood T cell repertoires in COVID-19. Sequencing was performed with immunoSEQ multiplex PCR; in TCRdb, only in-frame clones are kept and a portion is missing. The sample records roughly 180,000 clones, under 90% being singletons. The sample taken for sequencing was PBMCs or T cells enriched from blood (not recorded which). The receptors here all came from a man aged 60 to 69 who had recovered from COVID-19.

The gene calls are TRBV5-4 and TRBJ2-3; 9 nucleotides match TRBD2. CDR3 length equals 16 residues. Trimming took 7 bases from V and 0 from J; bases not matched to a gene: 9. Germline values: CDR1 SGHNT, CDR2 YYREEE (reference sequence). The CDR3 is CASGNTSGSSTDTQYF. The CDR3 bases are TGTGCCAGCGGAAACACTAGCGGGTCTAGCACAGATACGCAGTATTTT.

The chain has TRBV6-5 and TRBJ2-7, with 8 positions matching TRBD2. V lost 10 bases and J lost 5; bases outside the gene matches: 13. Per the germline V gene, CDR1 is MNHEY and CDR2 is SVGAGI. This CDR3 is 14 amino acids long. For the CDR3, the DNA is TGTGCCAAGGGCGGGAGGAGACCCAGTCACGAGCAGTACTTC. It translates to CAKGGRRPSHEQYF.

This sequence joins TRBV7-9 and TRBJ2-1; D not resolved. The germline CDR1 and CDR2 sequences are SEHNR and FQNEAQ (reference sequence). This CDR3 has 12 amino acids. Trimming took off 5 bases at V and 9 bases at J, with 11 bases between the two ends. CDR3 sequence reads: CASSPRVSEQFF. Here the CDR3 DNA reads TGTGCCAGCAGCCCCCGCGTGAGTGAGCAGTTCTTC.

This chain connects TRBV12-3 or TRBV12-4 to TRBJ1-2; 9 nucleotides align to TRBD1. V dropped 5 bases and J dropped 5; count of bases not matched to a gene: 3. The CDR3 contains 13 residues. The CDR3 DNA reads TGTGCCAGCAGTCTGGACAGGGGTTATGGCTACACCTTC. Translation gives CASSLDRGYGYTF.

CDR3 protein: CASSDSSGGHNEQFF. The DNA of the CDR3 is TGTGCCAGCAGTGACTCAAGCGGGGGTCACAATGAGCAGTTCTTC. The genes are TRBV6-4 and TRBJ2-1; TRBD2 agrees at 8 bases. Trimming at V came to 0 bases and at J to 5 bases, leaving 3 bases not matched to a gene. Per germline, CDR1 MRHNA and CDR2 SNTAGT. The CDR3 contains 15 residues.

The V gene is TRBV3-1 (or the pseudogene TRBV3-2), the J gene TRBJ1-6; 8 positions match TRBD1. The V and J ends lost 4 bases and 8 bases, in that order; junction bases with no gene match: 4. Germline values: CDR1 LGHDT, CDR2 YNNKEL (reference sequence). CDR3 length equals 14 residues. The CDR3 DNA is TGTGCCAGCAGCCTCGGACAGGGACATTCACCCCTCCACTTT. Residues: CASSLGQGHSPLHF.

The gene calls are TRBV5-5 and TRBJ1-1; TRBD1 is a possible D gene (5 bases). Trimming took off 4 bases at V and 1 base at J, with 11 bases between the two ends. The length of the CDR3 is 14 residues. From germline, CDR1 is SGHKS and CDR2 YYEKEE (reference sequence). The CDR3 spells CASSPLGQNTEAFF. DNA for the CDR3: TGTGCCAGCAGCCCCTTGGGGCAGAACACTGAAGCTTTCTTT.

Written as DNA, the CDR3 is TGTGCCAGCAGCAAGGGACAGGGGGCTAGCACAGATACGCAGTATTTT. This encodes CASSKGQGASTDTQYF. The chain uses TRBV7-9 and TRBJ2-3, with 12 nucleotides matching TRBD1. There are 16 residues in the CDR3. CDR1 and CDR2 (germline): SEHNR, FQNEAQ (reference sequence). J was trimmed by 0 bases and V by 5 bases; bases with no gene match: 3.

The DNA for the CDR3 is TGTGCCAGCAGTCGCGGGGGGCCCTACGAGCAGTACTTC. Encoded protein: CASSRGGPYEQYF. The chain recombines TRBV6-5 with TRBJ2-7; TRBD2 matches at 8 bases. This CDR3 contains 13 residues. Trimming removed 5 bases from V and 2 bases from J; junction bases left unmatched: 2. Germline V gene lookup returns CDR1 MNHEY and CDR2 SVGAGI.

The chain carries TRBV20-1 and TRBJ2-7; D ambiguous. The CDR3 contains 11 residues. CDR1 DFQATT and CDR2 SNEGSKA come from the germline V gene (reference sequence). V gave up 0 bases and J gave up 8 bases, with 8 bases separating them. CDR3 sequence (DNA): TGCAGTGCTAGAGATGGGCAGCAGCAGTACTTC. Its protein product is CSARDGQQQYF.

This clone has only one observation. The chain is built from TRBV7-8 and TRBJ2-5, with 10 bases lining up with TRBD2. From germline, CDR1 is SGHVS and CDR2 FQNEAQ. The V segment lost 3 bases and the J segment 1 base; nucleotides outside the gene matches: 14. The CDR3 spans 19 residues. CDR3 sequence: CASSFRRGSSGGSQETQYF. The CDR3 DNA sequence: TGTGCCAGCAGCTTTAGGCGTGGCTCTAGCGGGGGCAGCCAAGAGACCCAGTACTTC.

CDR3 coding DNA: TGTGCCAGCAGTTTCCGGGACAGGGGGGCTGAAAAACTGTTTTTT. The encoded protein is CASSFRDRGAEKLFF. This chain uses TRBV28 with TRBJ1-4; TRBD1 matches 11 bases. The CDR3 contains 15 residues. Trimming cost V 3 bases and J 7 bases; bases outside gene matches: 4. The germline V gene encodes CDR1 MDHEN and CDR2 SYDVKM. The variable domain in full, completed from reference TRBV28 and TRBJ1-4, reads DVKVTQSSRYLVKRTGEKVFLECVQDMDHENMFWYRQDPGLGLRLIYFSYDVKMKEKGDIPEGYSVSREKKERFSLILESASTNQTSMYLCASSFRDRGAEKLFFGSGTQLSVL.

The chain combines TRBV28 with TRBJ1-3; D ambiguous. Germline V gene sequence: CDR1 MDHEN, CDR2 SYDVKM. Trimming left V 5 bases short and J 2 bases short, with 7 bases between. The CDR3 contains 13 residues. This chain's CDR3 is CASSGGTGNTIYF. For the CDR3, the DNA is TGTGCCAGCAGTGGAGGTACTGGAAACACCATATATTTT.

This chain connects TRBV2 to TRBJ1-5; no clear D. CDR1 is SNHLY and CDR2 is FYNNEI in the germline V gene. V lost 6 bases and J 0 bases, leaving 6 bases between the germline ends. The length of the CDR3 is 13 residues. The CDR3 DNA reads TGTGCCAGCAGCGAGAATAGCAATCAGCCCCAGCATTTT. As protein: CASSENSNQPQHF.

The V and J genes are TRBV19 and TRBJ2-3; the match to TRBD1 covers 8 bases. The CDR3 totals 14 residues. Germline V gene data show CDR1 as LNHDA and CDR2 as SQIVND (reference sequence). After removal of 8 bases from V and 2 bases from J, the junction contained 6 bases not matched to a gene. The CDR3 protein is CASSDRGNTDTQYF. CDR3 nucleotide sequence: TGTGCCAGTTCAGACAGGGGCAACACAGATACGCAGTATTTT.

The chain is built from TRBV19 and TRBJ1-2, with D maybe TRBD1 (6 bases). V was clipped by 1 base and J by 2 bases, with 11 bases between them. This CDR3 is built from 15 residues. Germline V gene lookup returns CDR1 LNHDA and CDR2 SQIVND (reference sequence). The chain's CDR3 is CASSIGSRGNYGYTF. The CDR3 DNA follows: TGTGCCAGTAGTATAGGTTCCAGGGGAAACTATGGCTACACCTTC.

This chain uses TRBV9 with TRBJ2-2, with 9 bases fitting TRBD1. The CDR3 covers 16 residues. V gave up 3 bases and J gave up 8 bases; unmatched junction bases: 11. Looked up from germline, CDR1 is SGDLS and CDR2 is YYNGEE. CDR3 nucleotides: TGTGCCAGCAGCGCCTTACAGGGGGCAGGCGGAGGGGAGCTGTTTTTT. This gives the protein CASSALQGAGGGELFF.